Listed here are 24 T cell receptor beta chains from one sample, sequenced in a study of regulatory T cells in long-lasting Graves disease. Assembly of TCR beta libraries relied on iRepertoire HTBI primers together with Arm-PCR of CDR3 regions. In TCRdb, the multiplex PCR reads were re-called with MiXCR into one record per CDR3 protein. The sample carries roughly 450,000 distinct CDR3 sequences, about 20% recorded once. Time point specified: persistent/refractory GD, antithyroid drugs over 5 years with positive TRAb. Extracted PBMC RNA gave rise to the TCR library. Here the sequenced sample was peripheral blood mononuclear cells (PBMCs), taken when the disease was refractory, from a patient treated with antithyroid drugs. The origin of the receptors is a female donor with Graves disease.

The J gene is TRBJ2-7, the V gene TRBV5-1; TRBD1 matches 8 bases. Germline CDR1 SGHRS, CDR2 YFSETQ. This CDR3 has 17 residues. V was clipped by 3 bases and J by 4 bases; unmatched bases: 15. The CDR3 is CASSSLETRTGWYEQYF. The CDR3 DNA follows: TGCGCCAGCAGCTCCCTTGAAACCCGGACAGGGTGGTACGAGCAGTACTTC.

This clonotype has a handful of counts. The rearrangement joins TRBV3-1 to TRBJ1-2, with 7 bases that match TRBD1. Germline V gene sequence: CDR1 LGHDT, CDR2 YNNKEL (reference sequence). Unmatched junction bases numbered 9, after V lost 0 bases and J lost 8 bases. The CDR3 is 15 residues long. CDR3 sequence (DNA): TGTGCCAGCAGCCAAGATTGGAGGGGGCGCGGAGGCTACACCTTC. Its protein product is CASSQDWRGRGGYTF.

This clonotype was recorded once. The chain joins TRBV4-1 to TRBJ1-6, with D perhaps TRBD1 (5 bases). V was shortened by 4 bases and J by 11 bases, with 12 bases between the two germline ends. The CDR3 loop spans 13 amino acids. Per germline, CDR1 MGHRA and CDR2 YSYEKL. DNA of the CDR3: TGCGCCAGCAGCCCACCGGGGCCAACACCCCTCCACTTT. Protein: CASSPPGPTPLHF.

Many counts were recorded for this clonotype. The genes are TRBV6-1 and TRBJ1-5; 7 bases are a match to TRBD1. V lost 6 bases, J lost 2 bases, and 10 bases stayed unmatched. The CDR3 loop spans 16 amino acids. Germline CDR1 is MNHNS and CDR2 is SASEGT. The CDR3 bases are TGTGCCAGCAGGAAAAGACAGGGCGGGGGCAATCAGCCCCAGCATTTT. It translates to CASRKRQGGGNQPQHF.

J is TRBJ2-3 and V is TRBV12-3 or TRBV12-4; a possible D gene is TRBD2 (5 bases). The V end was cut by 8 bases, the J end by 6 bases, with 12 bases between. This CDR3 has 12 amino acids. CDR3 nucleotide sequence: TGTGCCAGCGGATTTGGCGGGGATACGCAGTATTTT. Its translation: CASGFGGDTQYF.

In the case of this clonotype: A much bigger clone sits one base away, suggesting this may be a read error. The V call is TRBV11-2, the J call TRBJ1-1; D is possibly TRBD1 (6 bases). The CDR3 consists of 14 residues. V was clipped by 5 bases and J by 1 base, with 11 bases between them. Germline V lookup: CDR1 SGHAT, CDR2 FQNNGV. The CDR3 protein is CASSAGVANTEAFF. CDR3 DNA: TGTGCCAGCAGCGCAGGGGTTGCGAACACTGAAGCTTTCTTT.

A remark on this clonotype: Relative to the germline gene, one junction end is altered; a read error may explain this. For the CDR3, the DNA is TGCGCCAGCAGCCAAGATAGGGGACATGCCAGCCTGCGGTTT. As protein: CASSQDRGHASLRF. This sequence joins TRBV4-1 and TRBJ1-1; a weak D match, TRBD1 (6 bases). The CDR3 sequence is 14 residues long. Germline values: CDR1 MGHRA, CDR2 YSYEKL.

This clonotype has just a few counts. V is TRBV7-3 and J is TRBJ2-2, with D possibly TRBD2 on 5 matching bases. Deletions cut 5 bases from V and 8 bases from J, with 9 bases between. CDR1 is SGHTA and CDR2 is FQGTGA in the germline V gene. The CDR3 runs to 12 residues. The CDR3 DNA reads as TGTGCCAGCAGCCCCGGGGAAGGGGAGCTGTTTTTT. It codes for CASSPGEGELFF.

This clonotype was seen a handful of times. V gene TRBV28 combines with J gene TRBJ2-1; 7 bases line up with TRBD1. CDR1 MDHEN and CDR2 SYDVKM come from the germline V gene. This CDR3 region has 15 residues. With 5 bases clipped from V and 4 bases from J, the junction kept 8 bases outside the gene matches. CDR3 DNA sequence: TGTGCCAGCAGTCACCCACGGGACAGATACAATGAGCAGTTCTTC. This encodes CASSHPRDRYNEQFF.

This clonotype showed up many times. V is TRBV11-2 and J is TRBJ2-2, with D unresolved. CDR1 and CDR2 (germline): SGHAT, FQNNGV. There are 15 residues in the CDR3. V lost 4 bases and J 2 bases, leaving 11 bases between the germline ends. The chain's CDR3 is CASSSYERNTGELFF. Here the CDR3 DNA reads TGTGCCAGCAGCTCATACGAACGTAACACCGGGGAGCTGTTTTTT. The full variable domain, completed using reference TRBV11-2 and TRBJ2-2, is EAGVAQSPRYKIIEKRQSVAFWCNPISGHATLYWYQQILGQGPKLLIQFQNNGVVDDSQLPKDRFSAERLKGVDSTLKIQPAKLEDSAVYLCASSSYERNTGELFFGEGSRLTVL.

This clonotype was recorded many times. This chain connects TRBV28 to TRBJ1-2; D is unresolved. The germline V gene encodes CDR1 MDHEN and CDR2 SYDVKM. The CDR3 length is 14 residues. The V end lost 5 bases, the J end lost 6 bases, and 16 bases lay between the germline ends. This CDR3 reads CASSLALPADGYTF. Here the CDR3 DNA reads TGTGCCAGCAGTCTTGCCTTACCCGCGGATGGCTACACCTTC.

This clonotype was counted a few times. The chain couples TRBV30 to TRBJ1-5; D is unresolved. This CDR3 has 13 amino acids. Trimming pared 2 bases from V and 8 bases from J, leaving 13 bases between. Germline CDR1 is GTSNPN and CDR2 is SVGIG (reference sequence). CDR3 coding DNA: TGTGCCTGGAGTTCGACCCGCCAAGAGCCCCAGCATTTT. Its translation is CAWSSTRQEPQHF.

This clonotype was seen a handful of times. V is TRBV24-1 and J is TRBJ2-2, with 7 bases fitting TRBD1. In germline, CDR1 is KGHDR, CDR2 SFDVKD. The CDR3 length is 13 residues. V was clipped by 4 bases and J by 9 bases; unmatched bases: 4. CDR3: CATSEGQIRELFF. CDR3 nucleotide sequence: TGTGCCACCAGTGAGGGACAGATCCGGGAGCTGTTTTTT.

This clonotype has a count of ten or more. The V gene is TRBV6-1, the J gene TRBJ1-5; unclear D gene. The germline V gene has CDR1 MNHNS and CDR2 SASEGT. Between the trimmed V and J ends, which lost 4 bases and 4 bases, there was a span of 14 bases. The CDR3 has 15 residues. CDR3 region: CASSAPAGGNQPQHF. The CDR3 nucleotides are TGTGCCAGCAGTGCTCCGGCAGGAGGTAATCAGCCCCAGCATTTT.

This clonotype was found many times. The V and J genes are TRBV12-3 or TRBV12-4 and TRBJ1-1; no firm D call. The CDR3 contains 15 residues. The V and J ends lost 5 bases and 2 bases respectively, with 15 bases between them. The DNA of the CDR3 is TGTGCCAGCAGTCGTTTACGGCCAGGTAACACTGAAGCTTTCTTT. Protein product: CASSRLRPGNTEAFF.

The chain uses TRBV6-5 and TRBJ2-2; D not certain. Trimming took off 2 bases at V and 4 bases at J, with 5 bases between the two ends. This CDR3 region has 13 residues. From germline, CDR1 is MNHEY and CDR2 SVGAGI. As DNA, the CDR3 is TGTGCCAGCAGTTACGCCGTCACCGGGGAGCTGTTTTTT. It translates to CASSYAVTGELFF.

The chain has TRBV6-1 and TRBJ2-7; 9 positions match TRBD1. Germline V gene lookup returns CDR1 MNHNS and CDR2 SASEGT. V dropped 6 bases and J dropped 7; count of bases not matched to a gene: 13. This CDR3 contains 15 residues. The CDR3 DNA is TGTGCCAGCAGCCCACCGGGACAGGGCTCGTCTGAGCAGTACTTC. This codes for CASSPPGQGSSEQYF.

V is TRBV5-1 and J is TRBJ1-1; the D is unclear. The germline CDR1 and CDR2 sequences are SGHRS and YFSETQ. The length of the CDR3 is 13 residues. V lost 4 bases and J lost 6, with 13 bases in between. The CDR3: CASSVGIGAEAFF. The CDR3, as DNA: TGCGCCAGCAGCGTAGGGATCGGCGCTGAAGCTTTCTTT. Full variable domain (missing parts from reference TRBV5-1 and TRBJ1-1): KAGVTQTPRYLIKTRGQQVTLSCSPISGHRSVSWYQQTPGQGLQFLFEYFSETQRNKGNFPGRFSGRQFSNSRSEMNVSTLELGDSALYLCASSVGIGAEAFFGQGTRLTVV.

This clonotype was found many times. The rearrangement uses TRBV11-2 and TRBJ2-5; the D gene is possibly TRBD1 (7 bases). Germline CDR1 SGHAT, CDR2 FQNNGV. The V end was cut by 5 bases, the J end by 2 bases, with 12 bases between. This CDR3 comprises 14 residues. The DNA of the CDR3 is TGTGCCAGCAGCGCGGGGACAGTTCAAGAGACCCAGTACTTC. Encoded protein: CASSAGTVQETQYF.

Concerning this clonotype itself: A clone one base away is much larger, so this may be a read error. Because the CDR3 is missing its conserved closing phenylalanine or tryptophan, this is likely a read error. V gene TRBV2 combines with J gene TRBJ2-6, with no clear D. The CDR3 loop spans 16 amino acids. V was pared by 2 bases and J by 2 bases, with 10 bases between. The germline gives CDR1 SNHLY, CDR2 FYNNEI. The DNA for the CDR3 is TGTGCCAGCAGTGAAAAGAGACGGGCTGGGGCCAACGTCCTGACTTCC. It translates to CASSEKRRAGANVLTS.

Comment on this clonotype: A much larger clone differs from this one at a single base, so this may be a read error. The rearrangement joins TRBV11-2 to TRBJ1-4; 7 bases fit TRBD1. Germline loops: CDR1 SGHAT, CDR2 FQNNGV. This CDR3 contains 14 residues. V shed 8 bases, J shed 7 bases, and the junction held 10 bases outside the gene matches. In DNA form, the CDR3 reads TGTGCCAGCGGCCAAGGGACAGAGGCTGAAAAACTGTTTTTT. Amino acids: CASGQGTEAEKLFF.

V usage is TRBV4-1 and J usage is TRBJ1-1; D unresolved. Trimming left V 0 bases short and J 1 base short, with 3 bases between. This CDR3 has 13 amino acids. Per the germline V gene, CDR1 is MGHRA and CDR2 is YSYEKL. Here the CDR3 DNA reads TGCGCCAGCAGCCAAGAGAGGAACACTGAAGCTTTCTTT. Translated: CASSQERNTEAFF.

Only a few counts were recorded for this clonotype. A read error is likely, as this CDR3 ends without the conserved phenylalanine or tryptophan. The chain couples TRBV9 to TRBJ1-1; 8 bases line up with TRBD1. Germline V gene lookup returns CDR1 SGDLS and CDR2 YYNGEE. With 3 bases clipped from V and 4 bases from J, the junction kept 5 bases outside the gene matches. The CDR3 is made up of 14 amino acids. The CDR3 coding sequence is TGTGCCAGCAGCGGGACAGGGTTTCGCACTGAAGCTTTCTCT. Protein sequence: CASSGTGFRTEAFS.

This clonotype was seen a handful of times. The V call is TRBV7-9, the J call TRBJ2-5; 7 nucleotides match TRBD1. V dropped 2 bases and J dropped 2; count of bases not matched to a gene: 8. This CDR3 comprises 16 residues. Germline CDR1 SEHNR, CDR2 FQNEAQ (reference sequence). CDR3 coding DNA: TGTGCCAGCAGCTTATTCTTGGGGGACAGACAAGAGACCCAGTACTTC. It yields the protein CASSLFLGDRQETQYF.